The 21 T cell receptor beta chains reported below all come from one sample, sequenced in a study of kidney transplant recipient with SARS-CoV-2 infection. TCRdb called the reads again in MiXCR, with one record for every CDR3 protein. The data show fewer than 250,000 distinct CDR3 sequences, 25% to 35% seen once. This sample comprised a blood sample, obtained at baseline and around day 120 from a kidney transplant recipient. These TCRs come from a male patient aged 30 to 40 who had COVID-19 and was a kidney transplant recipient. Some T cells may be graft donor cells.

At least ten counts were recorded for this clonotype. This chain uses TRBV7-8 with TRBJ1-3; D possibly corresponds to TRBD1 (5 bases). Looked up from germline, CDR1 is SGHVS and CDR2 is FQNEAQ. V was clipped by 3 bases and J by 4 bases, with 13 bases between them. The CDR3 runs to 15 residues. CDR3 protein: CASSFRGRQGNTIYF. The CDR3 DNA reads as TGTGCCAGCAGCTTTCGGGGGAGGCAGGGAAACACCATATATTTT.

This clonotype was detected many times. The chain employs TRBV19 and TRBJ1-5; D gene ambiguous. The germline V gene has CDR1 LNHDA and CDR2 SQIVND (reference sequence). The CDR3 runs to 15 residues. Deletions cut 4 bases from V and 2 bases from J, with 12 bases between. The CDR3 sequence: CASSTRSQGNQPQHF. For the CDR3, the DNA is TGTGCCAGTAGTACCCGGTCCCAGGGCAATCAGCCCCAGCATTTT.

To note about this clonotype: Mismatch with germline at one junction end may stem from a read error. The chain combines TRBV6-5 with TRBJ1-2; tentative D call: TRBD1 (5 bases). The CDR3 runs 16 residues. The germline V gene has CDR1 MNHEY and CDR2 SVGAGI. The CDR3 DNA follows: TGTGCCAGCAGCTTAAGCCCCCAGGACACCACCTATGGCAACACCTTC. Its protein is CASSLSPQDTTYGNTF.

On this clonotype itself: This may stem from a read error, because a much larger clone lies one nucleotide away. The V call is TRBV6-1, the J call TRBJ2-7; unclear D gene. CDR1 and CDR2 (germline): MNHNS, SASEGT. The CDR3 runs 12 residues. DNA of the CDR3: TGTGCCAGCAGTGTGAGCACCTACCAGCAGTACTTC. Translated, it gives CASSVSTYQQYF.

A remark on this clonotype: This CDR3 fails to terminate in the conserved phenylalanine or tryptophan, so it likely reflects a read error. V and J are TRBV20-1 and TRBJ2-1, with 10 positions matching TRBD2. The V gene's germline CDR1 is DFQATT and CDR2 SNEGSKA (reference sequence). V lost 6 bases to trimming and J lost 6 bases; unmatched junction nucleotides: 14. The CDR3 consists of 16 residues. CDR3 residues: CSALGGLAGASNEQFL. The DNA for the CDR3 is TGCAGTGCCCTCGGGGGCCTAGCGGGAGCCAGCAATGAGCAGTTCCTC.

The V and J genes are TRBV5-8 and TRBJ1-2; no definite D call. The CDR3 runs 16 residues. Germline assignment: CDR1 SGHTS and CDR2 YDEGEE. Trimming took off 7 bases at V and 4 bases at J, with 23 bases between the two ends. CDR3 sequence (DNA): TGTGCCAGCGGCGAGGTTCATCTACGAAAGACCTATGGCTACACCTTC. Its protein product is CASGEVHLRKTYGYTF. The variable domain in full, completed from reference TRBV5-8 and TRBJ1-2, reads EAGVTQSPTHLIKTRGQQATLRCSPISGHTSVYWYQQALGLGLQFLLWYDEGEERNRGNFPPRFSGRQFPNYSSELNVNALELEDSALYLCASGEVHLRKTYGYTFGSGTRLTVV.

About this clonotype itself: This may stem from a read error, because a much larger clone lies one nucleotide away. The chain employs TRBV7-8 and TRBJ2-5; possible D gene TRBD2, 7 bases. CDR3 length: 17 residues. From germline, CDR1 is SGHVS and CDR2 FQNEAQ. As DNA, the CDR3 is TGTGCCGGCAGCTTAGTCTACACAGGGAGGGACCAAGAGACCCAGTACTTC. Translating gives CAGSLVYTGRDQETQYF.

To note about this clonotype: A read error may explain this, as a much larger clone is one base away. The chain joins TRBV11-3 to TRBJ2-3; tentative D call: TRBD1 (6 bases). Germline V gene lookup returns CDR1 SGHNT and CDR2 YENEEA. This CDR3 contains 16 residues. The CDR3, as DNA: TGTGCCAGCAGCTTAGATACTTTTGGGGGCACAGATCCGCAGTATTTT. Its translation: CASSLDTFGGTDPQYF.

This clonotype showed up just a few times. A read error may be the cause here, since a much bigger clone is one base away. The V call is TRBV4-2, the J call TRBJ2-7; 7 nucleotides line up with TRBD1. The V gene's germline CDR1 is LGHNA and CDR2 YNFKEQ. The trim removed 2 bases at V and 6 bases at J, leaving 19 bases unmatched. CDR3 length: 18 residues. The CDR3 loop is CASSQLVDPRARGCEQYF. CDR3 DNA sequence: TGTGCCAGCAGCCAACTGGTGGACCCCCGGGCCAGGGGGTGCGAGCAGTACTTC.

This clonotype was detected only once. A much larger clone sits a single nucleotide away, making a read error possible. The rearrangement joins TRBV8-2 to TRBJ1-2. TRBV8-2 has pseudogene status. The CDR3 loop spans 16 amino acids. Written as DNA, the CDR3 is TGTAGCAGTCTACTGCGTGATAGCCGAAAGACCTATGGCTACACCTTC. It encodes CSSLLRDSRKTYGYTF.

The chain has TRBV13 and TRBJ1-1, with 8 bases matching TRBD1. CDR3 length equals 13 residues. Trimming cost V 11 bases and J 5 bases; bases outside gene matches: 10. Germline assignment: CDR1 PRHDT and CDR2 FYEKMQ (reference sequence). CDR3: CAGIDRGRTEAFF. CDR3 in DNA: TGTGCCGGCATCGACAGGGGAAGGACTGAAGCTTTCTTT.

In its sample, this clonotype was seen many times. J is TRBJ2-2 and V is TRBV25-1; 10 bases agree with TRBD2. This CDR3 has 17 amino acids. CDR1 MGHDK and CDR2 SYGVNS come from the germline V gene. V lost 4 bases, J lost 5 bases, and 10 bases stayed unmatched. The CDR3 here is CASSGQREGVRTGELFF. CDR3 coding DNA: TGTGCCAGCAGTGGCCAGCGGGAGGGCGTTAGAACCGGGGAGCTGTTTTTT.

Ten or more counts support this clonotype. The chain has TRBV21-1 and TRBJ2-3. TRBV21-1 is a known pseudogene. The CDR3 has 17 residues. CDR3 loop: CASRSKLATVMQDTQYF. For the CDR3, the DNA is TGTGCCAGCAGGTCGAAATTAGCTACAGTCATGCAAGATACGCAGTATTTT.

The CDR3 protein is CASTEVSGQDGEQFF. CDR3 nucleotide sequence: TGTGCCAGCACCGAAGTTAGCGGGCAGGACGGTGAGCAGTTCTTC. The gene calls are TRBV7-2 and TRBJ2-1, with TRBD2 matching 7 bases. The CDR3 is 15 residues long. V lost 7 bases and J lost 9; bases outside the gene matches: 15. The germline gives CDR1 SGHTA, CDR2 FQGNSA. Based on the CDR3 plus reference TRBV7-2 and TRBJ2-1, the full variable domain is GAGVSQSPSNKVTEKGKDVELRCDPISGHTALYWYRQSLGQGLEFLIYFQGNSAPDKSGLPSDRFSAERTGGSVSTLTIQRTQQEDSAVYLCASTEVSGQDGEQFFGPGTRLTVL.

The table lists this clonotype with many counts. This chain joins TRBV6-6 and TRBJ1-2; maybe TRBD1 (5 bases). The CDR3 spans 17 residues. Germline loops: CDR1 MNHNY, CDR2 SVGAGI (reference sequence). V was clipped by 5 bases and J by 4 bases, with 23 bases between them. CDR3 region: CASSPRGGGRKTYGYTF. The CDR3 coding sequence is TGTGCCAGCAGTCCAAGGGGAGGTGGGAGAAAGACCTATGGCTACACCTTC.

As concerns this clonotype: Possible read error: a much larger clone is one base away. V and J are TRBV5-4 and TRBJ2-1; 9 nucleotides match TRBD1. The CDR3 totals 15 residues. Germline CDR1 reads SGHNT; CDR2 reads YYREEE (reference sequence). The CDR3: CASSLADRGYNERFF. In nucleotides, the CDR3 is TGTGCCAGCAGCTTGGCGGACAGGGGCTACAATGAGCGGTTCTTC.

The sample holds many counts of this clonotype. The chain couples TRBV6-6 to TRBJ2-7; 7 bases map to TRBD1. V dropped 7 bases and J dropped 5; count of bases not matched to a gene: 11. The CDR3 length is 14 residues. In germline, CDR1 is MNHNY, CDR2 SVGAGI (reference sequence). The CDR3 sequence is CASNPTGEVNEQYV. CDR3 nucleotide sequence: TGTGCCAGCAATCCAACAGGGGAAGTCAACGAGCAGTACGTC.

A word on this clonotype: This clone may be a read error of a much larger clone one base away. The chain couples TRBV12-3 or TRBV12-4 to TRBJ1-2; D is unresolved. This CDR3 comprises 13 residues. Written as DNA, the CDR3 is TGTGCCGGCAGTGCTGATATTAACTATGGCTACACCTTC. It yields the protein CAGSADINYGYTF.

Details on this clonotype: This may be a read error: a much more frequent sequence differs by one nucleotide. V and J are TRBV25-1 and TRBJ1-4; D is perhaps TRBD1 (5 bases). The CDR3 consists of 14 residues. The germline V gene encodes CDR1 MGHDK and CDR2 SYGVNS. The CDR3 DNA is TGTGCCGGCAGTGGGACCCCAACTAATGAAAAACTGTTTTTT. This codes for CAGSGTPTNEKLFF.

This clonotype has a count of ten or more. The J gene is TRBJ1-1, the V gene TRBV29-1; 8 bases align to TRBD1. CDR1 is SQVTM, CDR2 ANQGSEA, per germline. This CDR3 has 13 amino acids. The V segment lost 5 bases and the J segment 5 bases; nucleotides outside the gene matches: 7. The CDR3 sequence is CSVWAGGGTEAFF. As DNA, the CDR3 is TGCAGCGTTTGGGCAGGGGGCGGGACTGAAGCTTTCTTT.

A word on this clonotype: This likely reflects a read error, since a far larger clone is one base away. The V gene is TRBV2, the J gene TRBJ2-4, with a weak D call TRBD2 (5 bases). The tail of the sequence fits TRBJ2-1 better, so the J call may be wrong. This CDR3 has 15 residues. Germline V gene sequence: CDR1 SNHLY, CDR2 FYNNEI. DNA for the CDR3: TGTGCCAGCAGTGATTACCGGGGAACTGACAATGGGCAGTTCTTC. It specifies CASSDYRGTDNGQFF.